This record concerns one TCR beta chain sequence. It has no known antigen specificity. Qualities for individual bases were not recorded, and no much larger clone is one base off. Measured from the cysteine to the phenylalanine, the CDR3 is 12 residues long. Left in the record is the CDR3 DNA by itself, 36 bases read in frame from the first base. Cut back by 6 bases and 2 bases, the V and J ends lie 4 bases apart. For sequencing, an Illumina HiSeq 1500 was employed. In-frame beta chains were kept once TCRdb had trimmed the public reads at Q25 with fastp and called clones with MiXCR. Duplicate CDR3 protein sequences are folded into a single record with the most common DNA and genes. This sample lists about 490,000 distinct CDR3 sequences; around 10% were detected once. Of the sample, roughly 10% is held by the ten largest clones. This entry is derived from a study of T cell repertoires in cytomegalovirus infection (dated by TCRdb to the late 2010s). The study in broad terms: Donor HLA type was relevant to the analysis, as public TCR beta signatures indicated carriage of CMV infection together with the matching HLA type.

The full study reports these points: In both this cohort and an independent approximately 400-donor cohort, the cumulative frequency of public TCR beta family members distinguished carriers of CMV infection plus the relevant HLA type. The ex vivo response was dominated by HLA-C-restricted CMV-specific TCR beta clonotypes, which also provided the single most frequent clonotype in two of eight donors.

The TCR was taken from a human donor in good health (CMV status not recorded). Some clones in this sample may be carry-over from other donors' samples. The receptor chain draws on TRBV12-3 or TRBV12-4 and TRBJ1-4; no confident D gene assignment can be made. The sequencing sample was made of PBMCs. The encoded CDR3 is CASRATNEKLFF. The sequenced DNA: TGTGCCAGCAGGGCGACTAATGAAAAACTGTTTTTT.